This is a list of T cell receptor beta chains from one sample in a study of blood T cell repertoires in COVID-19. Some clones are missing from TCRdb's copy, which holds only in-frame ones; the method was immunoSEQ multiplex PCR. The sample yields nearly 110,000 clones, approximately 89% seen once. Sequenced sample: peripheral blood. All receptors come from a man over 45 with active or convalescent COVID-19. CDR3s include the opening cysteine and the closing phenylalanine or tryptophan. Each record gives: V gene, clone size, J gene, D gene, CDR3 protein, CDR3 DNA. The D gene is left open where the match is weak. Only part of the rows carry a size: once, few, many, or a class if the clone is expanded.

V gene: TRBV19; clone size: .; J gene: TRBJ2-2; D gene: .; CDR3 protein: CATARGGAGELFF; CDR3 DNA: TGTGCCACCGCTAGGGGGGGTGCCGGGGAGCTGTTTTTT
V gene: TRBV5-1; clone size: .; J gene: TRBJ1-2; D gene: .; CDR3 protein: CASSLEVAPGGYTF; CDR3 DNA: TGCGCCAGCAGCCTGGAAGTGGCCCCAGGTGGCTACACCTTC
V gene: TRBV24-1; clone size: .; J gene: TRBJ2-3; D gene: TRBD2; CDR3 protein: CATDSGKEADTQYF; CDR3 DNA: TGTGCCACCGATAGCGGGAAGGAGGCAGATACGCAGTATTTT
V gene: TRBV9; clone size: .; J gene: TRBJ1-5; D gene: .; CDR3 protein: CASSVAGVNQPQHF; CDR3 DNA: TGTGCCAGCAGCGTAGCGGGGGTGAATCAGCCCCAGCATTTT
V gene: TRBV27; clone size: .; J gene: TRBJ2-3; D gene: .; CDR3 protein: CASSRLVKDTQYF; CDR3 DNA: TGTGCCAGCAGTAGACTAGTGAAAGATACGCAGTATTTT
V gene: TRBV7-2; clone size: .; J gene: TRBJ2-2; D gene: TRBD2; CDR3 protein: CASSYTSGMNTGELFF; CDR3 DNA: TGTGCCAGCAGCTATACTAGCGGGATGAACACCGGGGAGCTGTTTTTT
V gene: TRBV6-5; clone size: .; J gene: TRBJ1-5; D gene: .; CDR3 protein: CASRRTVNQPQHF; CDR3 DNA: TGTGCCAGCAGGCGGACAGTTAATCAGCCCCAGCATTTT
V gene: TRBV7-2; clone size: .; J gene: TRBJ2-7; D gene: TRBD2; CDR3 protein: CASSSLAGGNLYEQYF; CDR3 DNA: TGTGCCAGCAGCTCCTTAGCGGGAGGGAATCTCTACGAGCAGTACTTC
V gene: TRBV3-1/TRBV3-2; clone size: .; J gene: TRBJ2-7; D gene: TRBD2; CDR3 protein: CASSQTSGNYEQYF; CDR3 DNA: TGTGCCAGCAGCCAAACTAGCGGAAACTACGAGCAGTACTTC
V gene: TRBV9; clone size: .; J gene: TRBJ2-1; D gene: TRBD1; CDR3 protein: CASSPTDRAYNEQFF; CDR3 DNA: TGTGCCAGCAGCCCGACTGACAGGGCGTACAATGAGCAGTTCTTC
V gene: TRBV28; clone size: .; J gene: TRBJ1-4; D gene: .; CDR3 protein: CASRALQENEKLFF; CDR3 DNA: TGTGCCAGCAGGGCTCTACAGGAGAATGAAAAACTGTTTTTT
V gene: TRBV18; clone size: .; J gene: TRBJ1-4; D gene: TRBD1; CDR3 protein: CASSPNPGQGFEKLFF; CDR3 DNA: TGTGCCAGCTCACCTAATCCCGGACAGGGGTTTGAAAAACTGTTTTTT
V gene: TRBV6-5; clone size: .; J gene: TRBJ2-1; D gene: .; CDR3 protein: CASSYRSRGWEQFF; CDR3 DNA: TGTGCCAGCAGTTACCGCTCCAGGGGCTGGGAGCAGTTCTTC
V gene: TRBV5-1; clone size: .; J gene: TRBJ2-2; D gene: .; CDR3 protein: CASRPIGSTGELFF; CDR3 DNA: TGCGCCAGCAGGCCGATTGGCAGCACCGGGGAGCTGTTTTTT
V gene: TRBV13; clone size: .; J gene: TRBJ2-1; D gene: .; CDR3 protein: CASSPPGNEQFF; CDR3 DNA: TGTGCCAGCAGCCCCCCCGGGAATGAGCAGTTCTTC
V gene: TRBV5-5; clone size: .; J gene: TRBJ1-4; D gene: .; CDR3 protein: CASSLAGVGEKLFF; CDR3 DNA: TGTGCCAGCAGCTTGGCAGGGGTTGGGGAAAAACTGTTTTTT
V gene: TRBV2; clone size: few; J gene: TRBJ2-1; D gene: TRBD2; CDR3 protein: CASRALAFEQFF; CDR3 DNA: TGTGCCAGCAGAGCACTAGCGTTTGAGCAGTTCTTC
V gene: TRBV7-9; clone size: once; J gene: TRBJ1-2; D gene: .; CDR3 protein: CASSSYYGYTF; CDR3 DNA: TGTGCCAGCAGCTCCTATTATGGCTACACCTTC
V gene: TRBV19; clone size: .; J gene: TRBJ1-6; D gene: .; CDR3 protein: CASERSPNSPLHF; CDR3 DNA: TGTGCCAGCGAGAGGTCTCCGAATTCACCCCTCCACTTT
V gene: TRBV10-2; clone size: .; J gene: TRBJ1-1; D gene: .; CDR3 protein: CASSERQVLIEAFF; CDR3 DNA: TGCGCCAGCAGTGAGAGACAGGTGCTGATTGAAGCTTTCTTT
V gene: TRBV3-1/TRBV3-2; clone size: .; J gene: TRBJ2-3; D gene: .; CDR3 protein: CASSQGSGGSTDTQYF; CDR3 DNA: TGTGCCAGCAGCCAGGGAAGTGGGGGGAGCACAGATACGCAGTATTTT
V gene: TRBV2; clone size: .; J gene: TRBJ2-1; D gene: TRBD1; CDR3 protein: CASKSGQGVDEQFF; CDR3 DNA: TGTGCCAGCAAATCGGGACAGGGGGTCGATGAGCAGTTCTTC
V gene: TRBV10-2; clone size: once; J gene: TRBJ1-5; D gene: .; CDR3 protein: CASGDTDYQPQHF; CDR3 DNA: TGCGCCAGCGGGGACACAGACTATCAGCCCCAGCATTTT
V gene: TRBV27; clone size: .; J gene: TRBJ1-1; D gene: .; CDR3 protein: CASSSEPGVTEAFF; CDR3 DNA: TGTGCCAGCAGCTCAGAACCAGGGGTAACTGAAGCTTTCTTT
V gene: TRBV3-1/TRBV3-2; clone size: .; J gene: TRBJ2-5; D gene: TRBD2; CDR3 protein: CASSPEASGSQYQETQYF; CDR3 DNA: TGTGCCAGCAGCCCGGAGGCTAGCGGGAGCCAATACCAAGAGACCCAGTACTTC
V gene: TRBV3-1/TRBV3-2; clone size: .; J gene: TRBJ2-7; D gene: TRBD1; CDR3 protein: CASTETGDEQYF; CDR3 DNA: TGTGCCAGCACCGAGACAGGGGACGAGCAGTACTTC
V gene: TRBV7-8; clone size: .; J gene: TRBJ2-1; D gene: TRBD2; CDR3 protein: CASSLSGLASVEQFF; CDR3 DNA: TGTGCCAGCAGCTTATCGGGACTAGCTTCCGTTGAGCAGTTCTTC
V gene: TRBV18; clone size: .; J gene: TRBJ2-1; D gene: TRBD2; CDR3 protein: CASSPSSAGGVHEQFF; CDR3 DNA: TGTGCCAGCTCACCATCCTCGGCGGGAGGGGTCCATGAGCAGTTCTTC
V gene: TRBV30; clone size: .; J gene: TRBJ2-1; D gene: .; CDR3 protein: CAWNYPGSYNEQFF; CDR3 DNA: TGTGCCTGGAATTACCCAGGGTCCTACAATGAGCAGTTCTTC
V gene: TRBV7-6; clone size: .; J gene: TRBJ2-7; D gene: TRBD2; CDR3 protein: CASSPTVGASGRVFYEQYF; CDR3 DNA: TGTGCCAGCAGCCCGACGGTCGGGGCTAGCGGGAGGGTTTTCTACGAGCAGTACTTC
V gene: TRBV30; clone size: .; J gene: TRBJ2-7; D gene: TRBD1; CDR3 protein: CAWTRDSGHEQYF; CDR3 DNA: TGTGCCTGGACCCGGGACAGTGGACACGAGCAGTACTTC
V gene: TRBV5-8; clone size: .; J gene: TRBJ2-7; D gene: TRBD1; CDR3 protein: CASSPPGTVTYEQYF; CDR3 DNA: TGTGCCAGCAGCCCCCCCGGGACAGTGACCTACGAGCAGTACTTC
V gene: TRBV5-1; clone size: few; J gene: TRBJ2-3; D gene: .; CDR3 protein: CASSFGQSTLDTQYF; CDR3 DNA: TGCGCCAGCAGCTTTGGGCAGAGCACCCTGGATACGCAGTATTTT